A selection of T cell receptor beta chains follows, all from one sample in a study of sequential checkpoint blockade in melanoma. Using immunoSEQ multiplex PCR, the repertoire was profiled, and TCRdb retains in-frame clones only, with some absent. The sample records about 18,000 clones, roughly 59% being singletons. Material: CD8+ T cells sorted from blood (inferred from file names), obtained from a patient given nivolumab and ipilimumab in sequence. The receptors derive from a human donor with melanoma. Each CDR3 is given with its conserved first and last residue.

V gene: TRBV6-1; J gene: TRBJ2-7; CDR3 protein: CASGLLTGAYEQYF
V gene: TRBV7-9; J gene: TRBJ2-1; CDR3 protein: CASALGTLPYNEQFF
V gene: TRBV5-4; J gene: TRBJ2-7; CDR3 protein: CASSQEGGQSYEQYF
V gene: TRBV5-6; J gene: TRBJ2-5; CDR3 protein: CASSPGTGDLETQYF
V gene: TRBV7-6; J gene: TRBJ2-2; CDR3 protein: CASSLVLGEQGATGELFF
V gene: TRBV5-6; J gene: TRBJ2-7; CDR3 protein: CASSLGTSGSFSYEQYF
V gene: TRBV7-9; J gene: TRBJ2-3; CDR3 protein: CASSRAGGGAGADMQYF
V gene: TRBV19; J gene: TRBJ1-2; CDR3 protein: CASSSTNRDRVYGYTF
V gene: TRBV7-7; J gene: TRBJ2-5; CDR3 protein: CASSISGTGEETQYF
V gene: TRBV15; J gene: TRBJ2-1; CDR3 protein: CATSRVGTAHNEQFF
V gene: TRBV10-2; J gene: TRBJ2-4; CDR3 protein: CASSQDREVLAKNIQYF
V gene: TRBV4-1; J gene: TRBJ2-1; CDR3 protein: CASSQGAREQFF
V gene: TRBV7-2; J gene: TRBJ1-6; CDR3 protein: CASSLIGANSPLHF
V gene: TRBV11-3; J gene: TRBJ2-3; CDR3 protein: CASSSGRGSGSTDTQYF
V gene: TRBV6-5; J gene: TRBJ1-6; CDR3 protein: CASTPRQGVNSPLHF
V gene: TRBV28; J gene: TRBJ1-4; CDR3 protein: CASSPEATNEKLFF
V gene: TRBV12-5; J gene: TRBJ2-1; CDR3 protein: CASGSDRAGGVNEQFF